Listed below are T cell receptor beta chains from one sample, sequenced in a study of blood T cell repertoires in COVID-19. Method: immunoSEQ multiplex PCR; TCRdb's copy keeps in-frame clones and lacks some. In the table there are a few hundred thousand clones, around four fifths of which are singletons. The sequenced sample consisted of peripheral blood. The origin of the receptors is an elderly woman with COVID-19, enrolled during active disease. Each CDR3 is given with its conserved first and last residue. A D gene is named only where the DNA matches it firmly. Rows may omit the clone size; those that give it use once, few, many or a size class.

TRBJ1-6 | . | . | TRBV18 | CASSPQNSNSPLHF | TGTGCCAGCTCACCACAGAACAGCAATTCACCCCTCCACTTT
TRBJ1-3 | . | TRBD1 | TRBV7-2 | CASSVRDRGDTIYF | TGTGCCAGCAGCGTCCGGGACAGGGGAGACACCATATATTTT
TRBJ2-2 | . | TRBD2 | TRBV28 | CASAGTSVSWWTGELFF | TGTGCCAGCGCCGGGACTAGCGTCTCATGGTGGACCGGGGAGCTGTTTTTT
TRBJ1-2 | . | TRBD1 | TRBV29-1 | CSVETGGGYGYTF | TGCAGCGTTGAAACAGGGGGCGGTTATGGCTACACCTTC
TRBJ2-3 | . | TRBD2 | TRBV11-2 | CASSLEGAGGVDTQYF | TGTGCCAGCAGCTTAGAGGGAGCGGGGGGGGTGGATACGCAGTATTTT
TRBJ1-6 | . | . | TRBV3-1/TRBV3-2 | CASSQQSYNSPLHF | TGTGCCAGCAGCCAACAGTCCTATAATTCACCCCTCCACTTT
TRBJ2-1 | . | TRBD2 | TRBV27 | CASSSSGGSYNEQFF | TGTGCCAGCAGTTCAAGCGGGGGCTCCTACAATGAGCAGTTCTTC
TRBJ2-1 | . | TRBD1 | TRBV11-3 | CASSLEDRGYNEQFF | TGTGCCAGCAGCTTAGAAGACAGGGGTTACAATGAGCAGTTCTTC
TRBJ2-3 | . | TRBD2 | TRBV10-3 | CAISMASGGTDTQYF | TGTGCCATCTCGATGGCTAGCGGGGGCACAGATACGCAGTATTTT
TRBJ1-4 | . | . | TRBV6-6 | CASSSGTVVPNEKLFF | TGTGCCAGCAGTTCCGGAACAGTAGTCCCCAATGAAAAACTGTTTTTT
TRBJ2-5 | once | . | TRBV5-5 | CASSLDTFQETQYF | TGTGCCAGCAGCTTGGACACCTTCCAAGAGACCCAGTACTTC
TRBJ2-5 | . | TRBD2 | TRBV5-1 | CASPRGGPEETQYF | TGCGCCAGCCCTCGGGGGGGTCCAGAAGAGACCCAGTACTTC
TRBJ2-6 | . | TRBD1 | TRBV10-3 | CAISEPVTSGGIPGANVLTF | TGTGCCATCAGTGAGCCCGTAACATCAGGGGGAATCCCTGGGGCCAACGTCCTGACTTTC
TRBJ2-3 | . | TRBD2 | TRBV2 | CASKSTSGEVDTQYF | TGTGCCAGCAAGTCGACTAGCGGGGAGGTAGATACGCAGTATTTT
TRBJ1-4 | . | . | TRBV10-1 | CASSRDIPPNEKLFF | TGCGCCAGCAGCCGGGACATCCCTCCGAATGAAAAACTGTTTTTT
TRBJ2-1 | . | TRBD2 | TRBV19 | CASSISGRGGSHEQFF | TGTGCCAGTAGTATCTCTGGACGGGGGGGCTCCCATGAGCAGTTCTTC
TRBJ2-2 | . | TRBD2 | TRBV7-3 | CASSKLAGTGELFF | TGTGCCAGCAGCAAACTAGCGGGCACCGGGGAGCTGTTTTTT
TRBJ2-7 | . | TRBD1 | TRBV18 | CASSPGQGLDEQYF | TGTGCCAGCTCACCGGGACAGGGGCTCGACGAGCAGTACTTC
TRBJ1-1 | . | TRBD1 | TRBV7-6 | CASSLAGQGATEAFF | TGTGCCAGCAGCTTAGCGGGACAGGGGGCCACTGAAGCTTTCTTT
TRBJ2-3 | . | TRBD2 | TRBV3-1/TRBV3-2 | CASSTASGGAGDTQYF | TGTGCCAGCAGCACCGCGAGCGGGGGGGCCGGAGATACGCAGTATTTT
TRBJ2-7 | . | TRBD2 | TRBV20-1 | CSASPGGRHEQYF | TGCAGTGCTAGTCCGGGGGGGCGGCACGAGCAGTACTTC
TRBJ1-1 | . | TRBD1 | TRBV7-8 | CASSLGGGRTEAFF | TGTGCCAGCAGCTTAGGAGGGGGCCGGACTGAAGCTTTCTTT
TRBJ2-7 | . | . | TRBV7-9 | CASSRLGGRGEQYF | TGTGCCAGCAGCCGCTTGGGGGGGCGCGGGGAGCAGTACTTC
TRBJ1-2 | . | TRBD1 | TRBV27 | CASADREARYTF | TGTGCCAGCGCGGACAGGGAGGCTCGCTACACCTTC
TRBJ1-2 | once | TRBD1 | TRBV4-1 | CASSQERSGQGRKSYGYTF | TGCGCCAGCAGCCAAGAACGCTCGGGACAGGGAAGGAAGTCCTATGGCTACACCTTC